This T cell receptor beta chain was recovered during a study of chemoradiotherapy in HPV16-positive cancers. Study-wide results and limits: During treatment, candidate HPV-specific clones and E7-related motifs expanded in tumor.

Worth noting for this clone: Antigen: not known.

CDR3 length: 16 residues. The V segment lost 5 bases and the J segment 3 bases; nucleotides outside the gene matches: 9. The germline V gene has CDR1 SGHTA and CDR2 FQGNSA. The repertoire was sequenced with immunoSEQ multiplex PCR; TCRdb's copy has only in-frame clones and lacks some. The data show hundreds of clones, 65% to 85% seen once. The TCR was taken from a human donor with HPV-associated anogenital cancer. The chain joins TRBV7-2 to TRBJ2-3; TRBD1 matches 9 bases. This material consisted of tumor tissue, taken from a patient who underwent chemoradiotherapy. The CDR3 region has the DNA TGTGCCAGCAGCCCTAGACAGGGGGGAAGTACAGATACGCAGTATTTT. Residues: CASSPRQGGSTDTQYF.